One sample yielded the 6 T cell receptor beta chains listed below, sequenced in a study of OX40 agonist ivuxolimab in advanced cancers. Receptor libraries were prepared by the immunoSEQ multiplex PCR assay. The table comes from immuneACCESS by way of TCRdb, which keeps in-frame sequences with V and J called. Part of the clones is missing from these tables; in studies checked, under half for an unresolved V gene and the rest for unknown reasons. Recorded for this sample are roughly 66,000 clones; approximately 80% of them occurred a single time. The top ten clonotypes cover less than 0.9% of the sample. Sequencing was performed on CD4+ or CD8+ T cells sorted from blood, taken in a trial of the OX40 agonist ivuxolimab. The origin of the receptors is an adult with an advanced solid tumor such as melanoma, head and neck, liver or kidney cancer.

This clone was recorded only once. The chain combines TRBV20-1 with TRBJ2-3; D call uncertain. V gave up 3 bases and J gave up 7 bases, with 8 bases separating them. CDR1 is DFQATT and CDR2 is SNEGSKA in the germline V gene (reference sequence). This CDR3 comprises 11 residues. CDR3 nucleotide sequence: TGCAGTGCTAGGGATGCCTATACGCAGTATTTT. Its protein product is CSARDAYTQYF.

CDR3 residues: CASSQGPWGREAVSSYNEQFF. In DNA, the CDR3 is TGTGCCAGCAGCCAAGGCCCCTGGGGGCGGGAGGCCGTAAGCTCCTACAATGAGCAGTTCTTC. The V call is TRBV14, the J call TRBJ2-1; 8 bases match TRBD2. V was pared by 1 base and J by 0 bases, with 17 bases of the junction left unmatched. The CDR3 has 21 residues. Germline V gene lookup returns CDR1 SGHDN and CDR2 FVKESK. The full variable domain, completed using reference TRBV14 and TRBJ2-1, is EAGVTQFPSHSVIEKGQTVTLRCDPISGHDNLYWYRRVMGKEIKFLLHFVKESKQDESGMPNNRFLAERTGGTYSTLKVQPAELEDSGVYFCASSQGPWGREAVSSYNEQFFGPGTRLTVL.

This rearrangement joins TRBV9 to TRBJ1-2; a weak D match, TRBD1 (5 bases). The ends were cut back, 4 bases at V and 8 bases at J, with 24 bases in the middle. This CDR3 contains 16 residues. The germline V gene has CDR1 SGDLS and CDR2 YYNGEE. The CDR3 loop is CASSLGEGTAEEGYTF. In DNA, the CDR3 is TGTGCCAGCAGCCTAGGAGAGGGGACGGCGGAGGAGGGCTACACCTTC.

The CDR3 nucleotides are TGTGCCTGGAGACCAGGAGCGCTTAACTATGGCTACACCTTC. Translation: CAWRPGALNYGYTF. The chain carries TRBV30 and TRBJ1-2; no clear D gene. V gave up 3 bases and J gave up 1 base, with 12 bases separating them. Germline CDR1 reads GTSNPN; CDR2 reads SVGIG (reference sequence). This CDR3 is built from 14 residues.

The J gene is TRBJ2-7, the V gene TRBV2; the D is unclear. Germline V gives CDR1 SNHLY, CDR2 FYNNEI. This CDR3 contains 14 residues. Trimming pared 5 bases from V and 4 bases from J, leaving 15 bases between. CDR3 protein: CASSLDSVLYEQYF. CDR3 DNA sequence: TGTGCCAGCAGTCTTGACTCCGTTCTGTACGAGCAGTACTTC.

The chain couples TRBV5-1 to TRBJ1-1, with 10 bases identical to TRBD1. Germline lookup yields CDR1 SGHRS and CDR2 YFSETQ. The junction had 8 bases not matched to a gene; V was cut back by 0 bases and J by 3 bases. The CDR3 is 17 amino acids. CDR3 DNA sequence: TGCGCCAGCAGCTTGGCCCCCGGACAGGGGGGTTACACTGAAGCTTTCTTT. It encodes CASSLAPGQGGYTEAFF.